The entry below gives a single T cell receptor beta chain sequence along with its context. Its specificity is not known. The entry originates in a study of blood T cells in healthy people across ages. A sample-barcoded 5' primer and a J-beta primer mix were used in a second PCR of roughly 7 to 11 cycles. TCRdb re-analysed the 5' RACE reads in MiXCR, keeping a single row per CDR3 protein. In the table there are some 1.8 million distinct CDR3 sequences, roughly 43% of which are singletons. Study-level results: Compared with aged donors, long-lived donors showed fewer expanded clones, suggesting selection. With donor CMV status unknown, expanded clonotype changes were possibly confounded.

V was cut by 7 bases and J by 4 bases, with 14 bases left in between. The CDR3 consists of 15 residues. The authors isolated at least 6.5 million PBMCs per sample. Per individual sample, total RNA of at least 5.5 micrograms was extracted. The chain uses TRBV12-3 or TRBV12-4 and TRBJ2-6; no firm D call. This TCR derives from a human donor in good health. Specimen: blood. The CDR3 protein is CASIPREAGANVLTF. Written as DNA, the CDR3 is TGTGCCAGCATCCCCCGTGAAGCGGGGGCCAACGTCCTGACTTTC.